The clone carrying this T cell receptor (beta chain) occurred a few times. V gave up 4 bases and J gave up 5 bases, with 12 bases separating them. The CDR3 length is 13 residues. The data are from a study of blood T cell repertoires in COVID-19. About the research overall: T cells, B-cell-depleted T cells, or PBMCs supplied cDNA or gDNA.

As originally analysed: Amplifying reference gene primers gave estimates of nucleated cell counts. Data came from immunoSEQ multiplex PCR; TCRdb stores just in-frame clones and leaves some out. The V and J calls and the clone size are those of that table, but D and trimming were determined from the DNA. The table shows around 94,000 clones, with almost 85% occurring only once. This chain links TRBV5-3 with TRBJ1-1; D might be TRBD1 (6 bases). TRBV5-3 is flagged as an ORF with uncertain function. This receptor was taken from a man in his forties with active or convalescent COVID-19. The sample was peripheral blood. The chain's CDR3 is CARSLQGGTEAFF. DNA of the CDR3: TGTGCCAGAAGCCTACAGGGTGGTACTGAAGCTTTCTTT.